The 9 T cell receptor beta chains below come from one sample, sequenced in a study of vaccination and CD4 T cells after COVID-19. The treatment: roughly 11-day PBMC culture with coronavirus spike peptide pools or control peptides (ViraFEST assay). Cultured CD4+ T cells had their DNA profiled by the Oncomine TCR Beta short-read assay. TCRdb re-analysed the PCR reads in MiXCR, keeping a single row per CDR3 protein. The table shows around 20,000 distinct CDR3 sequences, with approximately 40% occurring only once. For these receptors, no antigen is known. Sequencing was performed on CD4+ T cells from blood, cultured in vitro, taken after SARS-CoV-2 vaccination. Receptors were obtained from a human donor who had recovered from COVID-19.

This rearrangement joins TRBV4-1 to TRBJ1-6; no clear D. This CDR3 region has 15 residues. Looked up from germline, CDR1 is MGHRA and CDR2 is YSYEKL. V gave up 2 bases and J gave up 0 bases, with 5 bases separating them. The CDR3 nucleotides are TGCGCCAGCAGCCAACTACACTCCTATAATTCACCCCTCCACTTT. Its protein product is CASSQLHSYNSPLHF.

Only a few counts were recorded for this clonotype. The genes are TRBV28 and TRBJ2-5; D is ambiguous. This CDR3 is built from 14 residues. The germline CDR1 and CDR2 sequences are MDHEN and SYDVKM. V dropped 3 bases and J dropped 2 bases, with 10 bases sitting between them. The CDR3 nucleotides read TGTGCCAGCAGTTTGGTGGCTGTACAAGAGACCCAGTACTTC. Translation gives CASSLVAVQETQYF.

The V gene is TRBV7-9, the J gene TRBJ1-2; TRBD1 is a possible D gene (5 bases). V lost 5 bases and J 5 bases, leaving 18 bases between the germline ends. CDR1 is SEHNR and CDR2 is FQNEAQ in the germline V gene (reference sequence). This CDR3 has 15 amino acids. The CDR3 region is CASSPRDPLIYGYTF. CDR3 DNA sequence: TGTGCCAGCAGCCCCCGGGACCCCCTCATTTATGGCTACACCTTC.

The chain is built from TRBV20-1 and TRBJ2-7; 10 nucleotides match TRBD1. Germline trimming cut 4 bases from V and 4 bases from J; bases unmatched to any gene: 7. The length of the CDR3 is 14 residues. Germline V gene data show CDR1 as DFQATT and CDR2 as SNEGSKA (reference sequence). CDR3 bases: TGCAGTGCTACTCGACAGGGGGCGCTGTACGAGCAGTACTTC. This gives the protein CSATRQGALYEQYF.

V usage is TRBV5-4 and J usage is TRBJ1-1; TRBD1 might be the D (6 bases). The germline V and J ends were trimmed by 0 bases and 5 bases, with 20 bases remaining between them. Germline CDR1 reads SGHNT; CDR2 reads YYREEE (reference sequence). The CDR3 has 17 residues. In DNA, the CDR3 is TGTGCCAGCAGCTTGGGCAGTGAACAACCCCAGGGGACTGAAGCTTTCTTT. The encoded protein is CASSLGSEQPQGTEAFF.

The CDR3 sequence: CASSESGDMNTEAFF. The DNA for the CDR3 is TGCGCCAGCAGTGAGTCGGGGGATATGAACACTGAAGCTTTCTTT. The J gene is TRBJ1-1, the V gene TRBV10-1; TRBD1 is a possible D gene (5 bases). The length of the CDR3 is 15 residues. With 0 bases removed from V and 0 bases from J, the gap between germline ends came to 8 bases. Germline CDR1 and CDR2: WNHNN and SYGVQD (reference sequence).

The CDR3 sequence: CSARVDVNTEAFF. CDR3 in DNA: TGCAGTGCTAGAGTGGACGTGAACACTGAAGCTTTCTTT. The genes are TRBV20-1 and TRBJ1-1; D unresolved. This CDR3 is built from 13 residues. With 1 base removed from V and 0 bases from J, the gap between germline ends came to 6 bases. Germline-derived CDR1 and CDR2 are DFQATT and SNEGSKA (reference sequence).

The CDR3 DNA sequence: TGTGCCACCAGTGATTCCAAGGTAGCGGGAGATCCCCCAGATACGCAGTATTTT. Protein product: CATSDSKVAGDPPDTQYF. V and J are TRBV24-1 and TRBJ2-3, with 9 bases matching TRBD2. V shed 2 bases, J shed 4 bases, and the junction held 12 bases outside the gene matches. CDR1 is KGHDR, CDR2 SFDVKD, per germline. The CDR3 loop spans 18 amino acids.

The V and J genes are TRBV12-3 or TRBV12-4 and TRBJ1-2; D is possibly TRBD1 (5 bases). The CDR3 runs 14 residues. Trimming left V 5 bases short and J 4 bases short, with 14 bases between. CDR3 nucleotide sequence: TGTGCCAGCAGTCCCCCCGGGGCCCTCTATGGCTACACCTTC. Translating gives CASSPPGALYGYTF.